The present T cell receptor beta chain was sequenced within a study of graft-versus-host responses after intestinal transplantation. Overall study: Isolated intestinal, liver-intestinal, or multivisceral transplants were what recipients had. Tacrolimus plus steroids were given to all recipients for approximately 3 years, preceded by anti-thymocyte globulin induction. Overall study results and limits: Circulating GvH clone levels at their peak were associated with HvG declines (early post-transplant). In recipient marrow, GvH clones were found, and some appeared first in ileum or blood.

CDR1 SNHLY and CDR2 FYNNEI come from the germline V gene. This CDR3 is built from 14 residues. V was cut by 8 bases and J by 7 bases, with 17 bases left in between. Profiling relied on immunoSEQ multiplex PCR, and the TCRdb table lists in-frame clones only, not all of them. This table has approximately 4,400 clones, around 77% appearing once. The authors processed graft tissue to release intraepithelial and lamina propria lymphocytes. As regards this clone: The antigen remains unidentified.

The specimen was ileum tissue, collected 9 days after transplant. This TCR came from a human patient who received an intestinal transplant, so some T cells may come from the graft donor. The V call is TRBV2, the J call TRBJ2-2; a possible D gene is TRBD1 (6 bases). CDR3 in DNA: TGTGCCAGCGAAGGGGGAGCGCCGGTCGGGGAGCTGTTTTTT. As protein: CASEGGAPVGELFF. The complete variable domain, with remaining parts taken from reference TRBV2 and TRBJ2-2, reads EPEVTQTPSHQVTQMGQEVILRCVPISNHLYFYWYRQILGQKVEFLVSFYNNEISEKSEIFDDQFSVERPDGSNFTLKIRSTKLEDSAMYFCASEGGAPVGELFFGEGSRLTVL.